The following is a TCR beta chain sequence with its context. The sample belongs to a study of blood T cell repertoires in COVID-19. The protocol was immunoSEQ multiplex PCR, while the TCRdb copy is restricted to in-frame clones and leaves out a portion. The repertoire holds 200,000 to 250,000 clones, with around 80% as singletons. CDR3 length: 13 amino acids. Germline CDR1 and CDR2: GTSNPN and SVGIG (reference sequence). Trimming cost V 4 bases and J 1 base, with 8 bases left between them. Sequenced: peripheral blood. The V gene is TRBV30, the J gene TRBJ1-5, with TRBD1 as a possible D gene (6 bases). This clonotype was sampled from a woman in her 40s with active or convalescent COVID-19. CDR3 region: CAWNGQSNQPQHF. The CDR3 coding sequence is TGTGCCTGGAACGGACAGAGCAATCAGCCCCAGCATTTT.